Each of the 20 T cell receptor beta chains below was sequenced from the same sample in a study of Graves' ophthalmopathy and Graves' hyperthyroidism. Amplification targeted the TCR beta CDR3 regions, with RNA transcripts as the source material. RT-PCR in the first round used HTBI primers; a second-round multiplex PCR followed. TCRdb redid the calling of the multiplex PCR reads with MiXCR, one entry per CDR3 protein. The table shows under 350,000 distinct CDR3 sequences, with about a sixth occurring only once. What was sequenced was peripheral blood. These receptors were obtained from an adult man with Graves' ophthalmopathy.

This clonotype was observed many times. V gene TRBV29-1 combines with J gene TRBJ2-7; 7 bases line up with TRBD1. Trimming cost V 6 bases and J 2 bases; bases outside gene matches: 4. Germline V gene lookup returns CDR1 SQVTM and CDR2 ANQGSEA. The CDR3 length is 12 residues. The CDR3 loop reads CSVQTGPYEQYF. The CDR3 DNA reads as TGCAGCGTCCAGACAGGGCCCTACGAGCAGTACTTC.

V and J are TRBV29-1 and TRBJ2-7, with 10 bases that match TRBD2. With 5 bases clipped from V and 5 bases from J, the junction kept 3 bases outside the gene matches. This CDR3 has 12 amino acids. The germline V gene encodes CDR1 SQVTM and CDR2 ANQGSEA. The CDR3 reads CSVILAGDEQYF. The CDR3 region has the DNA TGCAGCGTTATCCTAGCGGGAGACGAGCAGTACTTC.

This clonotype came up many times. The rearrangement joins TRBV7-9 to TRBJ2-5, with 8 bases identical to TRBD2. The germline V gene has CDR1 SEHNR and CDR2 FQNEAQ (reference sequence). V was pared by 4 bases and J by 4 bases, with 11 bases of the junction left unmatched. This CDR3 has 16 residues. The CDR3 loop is CASSSTRGGGPETQYF. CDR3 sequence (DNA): TGTGCCAGCAGCTCGACTAGAGGCGGGGGGCCAGAGACCCAGTACTTC. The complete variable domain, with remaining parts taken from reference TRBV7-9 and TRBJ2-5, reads DTGVSQNPRHKITKRGQNVTFRCDPISEHNRLYWYRQTLGQGPEFLTYFQNEAQLEKSRLLSDRFSAERPKGSFSTLEIQRTEQGDSAMYLCASSSTRGGGPETQYFGPGTRLLVL.

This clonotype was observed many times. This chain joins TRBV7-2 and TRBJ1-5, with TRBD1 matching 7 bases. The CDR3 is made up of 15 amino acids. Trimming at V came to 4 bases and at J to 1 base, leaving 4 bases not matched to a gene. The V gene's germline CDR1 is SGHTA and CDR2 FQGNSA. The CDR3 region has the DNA TGTGCCAGCAGCTGGACAGGCGGGAGCAATCAGCCCCAGCATTTT. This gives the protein CASSWTGGSNQPQHF.

CDR3 nucleotide sequence: TGTGCCAGCAGTGAACCGCGGACCGTTAACTATGGCTACACCTTC. Translated: CASSEPRTVNYGYTF. This sequence joins TRBV2 and TRBJ1-2, with D hard to call. Trimming cost V 2 bases and J 1 base, with 11 bases left between them. The CDR3 has 15 residues. The germline CDR1 and CDR2 sequences are SNHLY and FYNNEI.

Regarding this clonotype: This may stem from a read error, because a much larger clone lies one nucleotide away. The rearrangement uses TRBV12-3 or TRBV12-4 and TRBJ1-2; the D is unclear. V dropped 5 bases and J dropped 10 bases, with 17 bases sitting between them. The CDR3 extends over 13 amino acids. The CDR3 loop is CASSPVVLSDYTF. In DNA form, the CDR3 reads TGTGCCAGCAGTCCCGTCGTTCTCAGTGACTACACCTTC.

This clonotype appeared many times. CDR3 loop: CASNGLAGVTETQYF. The CDR3 DNA reads TGTGCCAGTAACGGACTAGCGGGAGTAACGGAGACCCAGTACTTC. The V and J genes are TRBV11-2 and TRBJ2-5; 13 nucleotides agree with TRBD2. Germline assignment: CDR1 SGHAT and CDR2 FQNNGV. Trimming took 9 bases from V and 5 from J; bases not matched to a gene: 9. This CDR3 has 15 residues.

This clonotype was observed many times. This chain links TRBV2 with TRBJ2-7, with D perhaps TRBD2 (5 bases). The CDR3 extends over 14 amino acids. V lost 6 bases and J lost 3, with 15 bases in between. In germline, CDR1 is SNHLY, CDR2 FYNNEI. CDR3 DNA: TGTGCCAGCAGAGACCCGACTAAAGACTACGAGCAGTACTTC. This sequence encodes CASRDPTKDYEQYF.

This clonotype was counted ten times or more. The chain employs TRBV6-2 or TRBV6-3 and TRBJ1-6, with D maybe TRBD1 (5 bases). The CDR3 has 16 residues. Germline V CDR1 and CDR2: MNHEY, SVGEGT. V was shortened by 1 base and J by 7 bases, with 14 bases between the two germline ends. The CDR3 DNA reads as TGTGCCAGCAGTTACTTCTTTGGGGAGGGGAATTCACCCCTCCACTTT. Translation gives CASSYFFGEGNSPLHF.

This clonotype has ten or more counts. The CDR3 region is CASTRAGVFNTEAFF. CDR3 DNA sequence: TGTGCCAGTACGAGGGCAGGGGTTTTTAACACTGAAGCTTTCTTT. The V gene is TRBV19, the J gene TRBJ1-1, with D perhaps TRBD1 (6 bases). V was trimmed by 7 bases and J by 2 bases, leaving 17 bases between them. The CDR3 runs to 15 residues. The germline V gene encodes CDR1 LNHDA and CDR2 SQIVND (reference sequence).

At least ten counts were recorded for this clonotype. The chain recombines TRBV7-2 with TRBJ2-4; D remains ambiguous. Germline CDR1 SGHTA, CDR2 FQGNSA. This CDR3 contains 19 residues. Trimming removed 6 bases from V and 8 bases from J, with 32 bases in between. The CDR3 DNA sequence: TGTGCCAGCAGTGACGACTCTCTGGGGTTTCTGGGCGCCAACGACATTCAGTACTTC. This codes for CASSDDSLGFLGANDIQYF.

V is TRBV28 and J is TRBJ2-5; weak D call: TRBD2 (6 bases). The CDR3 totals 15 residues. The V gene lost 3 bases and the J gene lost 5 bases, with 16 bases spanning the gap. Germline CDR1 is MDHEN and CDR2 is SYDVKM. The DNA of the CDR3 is TGTGCCAGCAGTTTTGGGGCGGGGAACGGCGAGACCCAGTACTTC. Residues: CASSFGAGNGETQYF.

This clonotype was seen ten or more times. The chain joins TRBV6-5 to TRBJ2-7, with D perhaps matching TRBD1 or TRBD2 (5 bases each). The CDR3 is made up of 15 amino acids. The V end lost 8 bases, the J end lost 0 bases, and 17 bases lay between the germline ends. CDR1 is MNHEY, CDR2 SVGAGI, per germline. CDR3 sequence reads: CASGYRDVLSYEQYF. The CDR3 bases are TGTGCCAGCGGCTACCGGGACGTCCTCTCCTACGAGCAGTACTTC.

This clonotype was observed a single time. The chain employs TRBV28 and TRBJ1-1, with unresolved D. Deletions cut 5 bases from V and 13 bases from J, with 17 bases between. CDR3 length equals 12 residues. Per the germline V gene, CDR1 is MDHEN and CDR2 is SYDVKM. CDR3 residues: CASSLRGHVVFF. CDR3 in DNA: TGTGCCAGCAGTCTCCGGGGTCATGTGGTTTTCTTT.

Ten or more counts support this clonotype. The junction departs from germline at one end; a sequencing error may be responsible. The CDR3 nucleotides read TGTGCCAGCACCGAGGACCTGAACGCCGGGGAGCTGTTTTTT. Translation gives CASTEDLNAGELFF. The chain employs TRBV6-6 and TRBJ2-2; unclear D gene. Germline values: CDR1 MNHNY, CDR2 SVGAGI (reference sequence). The CDR3 extends over 14 amino acids.

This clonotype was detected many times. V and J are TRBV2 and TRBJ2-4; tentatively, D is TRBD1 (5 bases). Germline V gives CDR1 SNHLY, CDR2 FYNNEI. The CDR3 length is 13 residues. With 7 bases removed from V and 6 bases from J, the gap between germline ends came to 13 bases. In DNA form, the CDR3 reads TGTGCCAGCACTCTAGAAACAGGAAACATTCAGTACTTC. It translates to CASTLETGNIQYF.

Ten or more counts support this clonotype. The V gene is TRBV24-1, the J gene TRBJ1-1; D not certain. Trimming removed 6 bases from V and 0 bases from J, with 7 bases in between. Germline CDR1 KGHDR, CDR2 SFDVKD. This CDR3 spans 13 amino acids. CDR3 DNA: TGTGCCACCAGTAAAGGGATGAACACTGAAGCTTTCTTT. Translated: CATSKGMNTEAFF.

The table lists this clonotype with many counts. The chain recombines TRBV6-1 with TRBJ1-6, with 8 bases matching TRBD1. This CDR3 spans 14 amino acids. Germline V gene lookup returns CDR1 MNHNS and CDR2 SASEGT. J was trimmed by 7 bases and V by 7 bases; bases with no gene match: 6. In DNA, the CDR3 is TGTGCCAGCACTCAGACAGGGGCGAATTCACCCCTCCACTTT. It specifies CASTQTGANSPLHF.

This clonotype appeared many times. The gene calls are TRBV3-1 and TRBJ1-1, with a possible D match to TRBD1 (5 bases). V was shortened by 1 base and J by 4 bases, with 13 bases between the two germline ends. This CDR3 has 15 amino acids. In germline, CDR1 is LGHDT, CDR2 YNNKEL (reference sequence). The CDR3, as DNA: TGTGCCAGCAGCCAAGGTGCAGGGACTGTCACTGAAGCTTTCTTT. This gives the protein CASSQGAGTVTEAFF.

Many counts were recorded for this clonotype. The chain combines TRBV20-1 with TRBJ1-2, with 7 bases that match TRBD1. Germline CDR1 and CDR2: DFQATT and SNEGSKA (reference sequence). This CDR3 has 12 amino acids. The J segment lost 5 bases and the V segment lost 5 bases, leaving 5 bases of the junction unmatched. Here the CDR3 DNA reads TGCAGTGCTCCTGACAGGGAATATGGCTACACCTTC. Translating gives CSAPDREYGYTF.